This TCR beta chain appears in the sequencing data of a study of T-cell reconstitution after alpha-beta-depleted transplantation in children. Unique molecular identifiers were used to barcode this TCRbeta library. TCRdb processed the PCR reads anew with MiXCR; each CDR3 protein has one entry. The sample has approximately 520,000 distinct CDR3 sequences; approximately 32% are singletons. This TCR came from a human donor who donated a stem cell graft to a child with aplastic anemia. Sequences were derived from PBMCs from the stem cell graft donor, sampled from the stem cell graft.

This CDR3 is CASSTGQGSSYEQYF. CDR3 bases: TGTGCCAGCAGCACGGGACAGGGGAGCTCCTACGAGCAGTACTTC. The chain recombines TRBV5-5 with TRBJ2-7, with TRBD1 identical over 10 bases. The CDR3 has 15 amino acids. The germline V gene encodes CDR1 SGHKS and CDR2 YYEKEE (reference sequence). Germline trimming cut 4 bases from V and 0 bases from J; bases unmatched to any gene: 4.